A selection of T cell receptor beta chains follows, all from one sample in a study of T-cell reconstitution after alpha-beta-depleted transplantation in children. Using its own MiXCR run on the PCR reads, TCRdb lists one record per CDR3 protein. The table lists a few hundred thousand distinct CDR3 sequences, about 9.5% of them singletons. The sequences come from PBMCs from the stem cell graft donor, collected from the stem cell graft. All receptors come from a human donor who donated a stem cell graft to a child with acute lymphoblastic leukemia. CDR3s include the opening cysteine and the closing phenylalanine or tryptophan. Fields, in order: J gene, D gene, clone size, V gene, CDR3 protein, CDR3 DNA. A D gene is named only where the DNA matches it firmly. Clone size appears in some rows only: once, few, many, or a class for an expanded clone.

TRBJ2-5 - - TRBV6-2/TRBV6-3 CASGDFPETQYF TGTGCCAGCGGGGACTTCCCAGAGACCCAGTACTTC
TRBJ2-6 - - TRBV14 CASSLGRGGSGANVLTF TGTGCCAGCAGCCTGGGCAGGGGCGGCTCTGGGGCCAACGTCCTGACTTTC
TRBJ2-1 TRBD2 many TRBV6-5 CASSYLTSGGGNEQFF TGTGCCAGCAGTTACTTGACTAGCGGGGGGGGCAATGAGCAGTTCTTC
TRBJ1-2 - few TRBV14 CASSQEPGPNYGYTF TGTGCCAGCAGCCAAGAGCCAGGCCCTAACTATGGCTACACCTTC
TRBJ2-1 - - TRBV12-5 CASARGQIDNEQFF TGTGCTAGTGCCCGAGGACAGATAGACAATGAGCAGTTCTTC
TRBJ1-5 - many TRBV6-1 CASTNSLKQPQHF TGTGCCAGCACCAATTCCCTTAAACAGCCCCAGCATTTT
TRBJ2-6 TRBD1 - TRBV12-3/TRBV12-4 CASSRPGTASGANVLTF TGTGCCAGCAGCCGGCCTGGGACAGCCTCTGGGGCCAACGTCCTGACTTTC
TRBJ2-1 - - TRBV6-1 CASSGSRDTGYNEQFF TGTGCCAGCAGTGGAAGTAGGGACACAGGGTACAATGAGCAGTTCTTC
TRBJ2-3 - many TRBV5-1 CASSSERGGDTQYF TGCGCCAGCAGCTCGGAAAGGGGTGGAGATACGCAGTATTTT
TRBJ2-7 - - TRBV7-2 CASSEVGQLRSYEQYF TGTGCCAGCAGCGAAGTGGGGCAGCTACGCTCCTACGAGCAGTACTTC
TRBJ1-1 TRBD1 - TRBV27 CASSFWRGLVANTEAFF TGTGCCAGCAGTTTTTGGAGGGGGCTTGTGGCGAACACTGAAGCTTTCTTT
TRBJ2-1 - many TRBV20-1 CSARAFVGNEQFF TGCAGTGCTAGAGCTTTTGTCGGCAATGAGCAGTTCTTC
TRBJ1-2 - many TRBV29-1 CSVGGTRGSDYGYTF TGCAGCGTTGGTGGGACCAGGGGTAGCGACTATGGCTACACCTTC
TRBJ2-4 TRBD1 few TRBV2 CASSLGQGPSPKNIQYF TGTGCCAGCAGCCTCGGACAGGGCCCCAGCCCCAAAAACATTCAGTACTTC
TRBJ2-4 - many TRBV7-2 CASSLVAKNIQYF TGTGCCAGCAGCTTAGTGGCCAAAAACATTCAGTACTTC
TRBJ2-1 TRBD2 few TRBV29-1 CSVFSPGGRNEQFF TGCAGCGTCTTCTCCCCGGGGGGGCGCAATGAGCAGTTCTTC
TRBJ1-1 - many TRBV2 CASSATGQNTEAFF TGTGCCAGCAGTGCGACAGGCCAGAACACTGAAGCTTTCTTT
TRBJ2-2 TRBD2 many TRBV12-3/TRBV12-4 CASSFGRLAGITGELFF TGTGCCAGCAGTTTTGGTCGGCTAGCGGGGATCACCGGGGAGCTGTTTTTT
TRBJ2-7 TRBD1 - TRBV29-1 CSGRVGDSGGEQYF TGCAGCGGCCGAGTGGGGGACAGCGGAGGCGAGCAGTACTTC
TRBJ2-3 - few TRBV29-1 CSVGWTPEDTDTQYF TGCAGCGTTGGTTGGACGCCAGAAGACACAGATACGCAGTATTTT
TRBJ2-2 - many TRBV29-1 CSVVGTLNTGELFF TGCAGCGTTGTGGGGACACTCAACACCGGGGAGCTGTTTTTT
TRBJ2-2 - many TRBV20-1 CSARGNGNTGELFF TGCAGTGCTAGAGGGAATGGGAACACCGGGGAGCTGTTTTTT
TRBJ1-2 TRBD1 many TRBV11-2 CASSSGTGQNYGYTF TGTGCCAGCAGCTCTGGGACAGGGCAGAACTATGGCTACACCTTC
TRBJ2-7 - many TRBV4-3 CASSQQGGYEQYF TGCGCCAGCAGCCAACAGGGTGGATACGAGCAGTACTTC
TRBJ2-3 - many TRBV5-1 CASGRESTDTQYF TGCGCCAGCGGACGGGAGAGCACAGATACGCAGTATTTT
TRBJ1-5 - - TRBV20-1 CSARQPNQPQHF TGCAGTGCTAGACAACCCAATCAGCCCCAGCATTTT
TRBJ1-1 - many TRBV28 CASSTNTEAFF TGTGCCAGCAGTACGAACACTGAAGCTTTCTTT
TRBJ1-2 TRBD1 few TRBV6-5 CASSRDRLYGYTF TGTGCCAGCAGCCGGGACAGACTCTATGGCTACACCTTC
TRBJ1-1 - - TRBV14 CASSREDRAEAFF TGTGCCAGCAGCCGGGAGGACCGAGCTGAAGCTTTCTTT
TRBJ2-3 - many TRBV12-3/TRBV12-4 CASSLDPVVPDTQYF TGTGCCAGCAGTTTAGACCCAGTGGTCCCAGATACGCAGTATTTT
TRBJ2-2 TRBD1 few TRBV7-9 CASRHSGTGQPGELFF TGTGCCAGCAGGCACTCCGGGACAGGGCAGCCCGGGGAGCTGTTTTTT
TRBJ1-1 - - TRBV19 CASSRGKGMNTEAFF TGTGCCAGTAGTCGAGGTAAAGGGATGAACACTGAAGCTTTCTTT
TRBJ2-1 TRBD2 - TRBV6-1 CASSRTEAGKHYNEQFF TGTGCCAGCAGCAGGACGGAAGCGGGGAAGCACTACAATGAGCAGTTCTTC
TRBJ1-1 TRBD1 many TRBV4-3 CASSQGQGDTEAFF TGCGCCAGCAGCCAAGGACAGGGGGACACTGAAGCTTTCTTT
TRBJ2-3 - - TRBV20-1 CSAQNPLVSTDTQYF TGCAGTGCGCAGAACCCACTAGTTTCCACAGATACGCAGTATTTT
TRBJ2-1 - few TRBV11-2 CASEGVRSSYNEQFF TGTGCCAGCGAAGGAGTGAGAAGCTCCTACAATGAGCAGTTCTTC
TRBJ1-1 - many TRBV29-1 CSDQKQVNTEAFF TGCAGCGACCAAAAACAGGTGAACACTGAAGCTTTCTTT